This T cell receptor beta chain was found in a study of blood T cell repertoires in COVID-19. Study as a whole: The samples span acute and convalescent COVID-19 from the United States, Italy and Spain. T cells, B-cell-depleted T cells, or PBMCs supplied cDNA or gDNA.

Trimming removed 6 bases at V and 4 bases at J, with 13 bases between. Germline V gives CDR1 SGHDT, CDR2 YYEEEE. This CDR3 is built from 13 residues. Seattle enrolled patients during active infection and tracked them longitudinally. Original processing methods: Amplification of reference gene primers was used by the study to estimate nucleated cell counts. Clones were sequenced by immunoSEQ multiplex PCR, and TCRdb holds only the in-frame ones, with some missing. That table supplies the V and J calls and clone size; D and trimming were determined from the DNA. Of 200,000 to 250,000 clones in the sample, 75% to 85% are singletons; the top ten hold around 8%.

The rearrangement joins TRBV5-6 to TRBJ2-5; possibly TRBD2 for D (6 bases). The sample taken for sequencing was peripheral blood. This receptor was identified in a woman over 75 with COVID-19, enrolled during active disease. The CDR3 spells CASIPSGSETQYF. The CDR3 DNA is TGTGCCAGCATCCCGAGCGGGTCAGAGACCCAGTACTTC.